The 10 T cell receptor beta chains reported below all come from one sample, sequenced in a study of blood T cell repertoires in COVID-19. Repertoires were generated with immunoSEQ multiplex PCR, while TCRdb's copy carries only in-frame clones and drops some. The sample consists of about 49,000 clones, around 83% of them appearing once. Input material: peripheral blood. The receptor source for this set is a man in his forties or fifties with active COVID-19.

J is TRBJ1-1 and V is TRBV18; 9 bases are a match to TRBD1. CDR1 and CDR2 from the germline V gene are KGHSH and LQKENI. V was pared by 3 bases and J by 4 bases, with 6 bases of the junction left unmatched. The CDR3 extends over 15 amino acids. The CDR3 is CASSPRTGVTTEAFF. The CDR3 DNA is TGTGCCAGCTCACCTAGGACAGGGGTTACCACTGAAGCTTTCTTT. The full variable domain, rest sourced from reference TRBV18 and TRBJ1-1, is NAGVMQNPRHLVRRRGQEARLRCSPMKGHSHVYWYRQLPEEGLKFMVYLQKENIIDESGMPKERFSAEFPKEGPSILRIQQVVRGDSAAYFCASSPRTGVTTEAFFGQGTRLTVV.

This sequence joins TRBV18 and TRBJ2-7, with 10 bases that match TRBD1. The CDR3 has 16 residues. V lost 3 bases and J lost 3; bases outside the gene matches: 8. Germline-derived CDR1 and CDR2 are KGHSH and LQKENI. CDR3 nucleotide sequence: TGTGCCAGCTCACCTCCCGGGACAGGGGCCCTCTACGAGCAGTACTTC. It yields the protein CASSPPGTGALYEQYF.

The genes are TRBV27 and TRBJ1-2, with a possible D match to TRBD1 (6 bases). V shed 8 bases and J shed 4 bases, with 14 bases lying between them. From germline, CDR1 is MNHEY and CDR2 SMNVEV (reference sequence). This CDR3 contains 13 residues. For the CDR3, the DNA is TGTGCCAGCGGAGCAGGGGTTTTCTATGGCTACACCTTC. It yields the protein CASGAGVFYGYTF.

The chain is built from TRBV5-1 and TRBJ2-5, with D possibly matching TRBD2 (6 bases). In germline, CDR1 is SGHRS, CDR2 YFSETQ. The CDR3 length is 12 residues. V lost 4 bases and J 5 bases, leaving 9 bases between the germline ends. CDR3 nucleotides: TGCGCCAGCAGCCTGGAGGGGGAGACCCAGTACTTC. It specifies CASSLEGETQYF.

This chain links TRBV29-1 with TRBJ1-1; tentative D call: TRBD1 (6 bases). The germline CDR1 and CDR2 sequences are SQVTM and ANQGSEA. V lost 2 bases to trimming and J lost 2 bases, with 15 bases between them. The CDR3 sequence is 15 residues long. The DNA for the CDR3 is TGCAGCGTTGAACCTGACTGGACAGCCAACACTGAAGCTTTCTTT. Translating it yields CSVEPDWTANTEAFF. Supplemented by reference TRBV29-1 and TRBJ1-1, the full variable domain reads SAVISQKPSRDICQRGTSLTIQCQVDSQVTMMFWYRQQPGQSLTLIATANQGSEATYESGFVIDKFPISRPNLTFSTLTVSNMSPEDSSIYLCSVEPDWTANTEAFFGQGTRLTVV.

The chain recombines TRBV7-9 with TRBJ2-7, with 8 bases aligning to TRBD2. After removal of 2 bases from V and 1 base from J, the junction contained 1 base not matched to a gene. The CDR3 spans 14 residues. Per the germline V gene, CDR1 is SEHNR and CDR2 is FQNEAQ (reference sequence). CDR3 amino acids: CASSLTGGSYEQYF. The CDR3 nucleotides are TGTGCCAGCAGCTTAACGGGAGGGTCCTACGAGCAGTACTTC.

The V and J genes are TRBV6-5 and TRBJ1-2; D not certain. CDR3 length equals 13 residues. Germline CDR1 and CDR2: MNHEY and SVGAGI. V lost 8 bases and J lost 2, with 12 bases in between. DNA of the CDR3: TGTGCCAGCGGGCCGAGGGAGAACTATGGCTACACCTTC. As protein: CASGPRENYGYTF.

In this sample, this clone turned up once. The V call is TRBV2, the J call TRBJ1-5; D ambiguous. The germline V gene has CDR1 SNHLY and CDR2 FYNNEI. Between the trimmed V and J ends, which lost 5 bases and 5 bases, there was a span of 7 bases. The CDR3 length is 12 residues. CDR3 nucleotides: TGTGCCAGCAGTCGTTTAGATCAGCCCCAGCATTTT. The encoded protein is CASSRLDQPQHF. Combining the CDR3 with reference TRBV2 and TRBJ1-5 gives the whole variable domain EPEVTQTPSHQVTQMGQEVILRCVPISNHLYFYWYRQILGQKVEFLVSFYNNEISEKSEIFDDQFSVERPDGSNFTLKIRSTKLEDSAMYFCASSRLDQPQHFGDGTRLSIL.

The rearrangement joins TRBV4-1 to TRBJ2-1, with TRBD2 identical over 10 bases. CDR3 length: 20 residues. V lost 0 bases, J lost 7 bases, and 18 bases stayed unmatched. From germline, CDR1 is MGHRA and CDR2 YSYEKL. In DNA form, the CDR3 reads TGCGCCAGCAGCCAAGATACCTTTACCCCTCTACTAGCGGGATATAATGAGCAGTTCTTC. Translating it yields CASSQDTFTPLLAGYNEQFF.

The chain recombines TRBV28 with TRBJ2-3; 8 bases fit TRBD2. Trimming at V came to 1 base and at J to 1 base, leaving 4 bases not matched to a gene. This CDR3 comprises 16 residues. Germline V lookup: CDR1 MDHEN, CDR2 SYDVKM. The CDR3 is CASSLSAGGGTDTQYF. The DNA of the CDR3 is TGTGCCAGCAGTTTATCGGCGGGAGGCGGCACAGATACGCAGTATTTT.